This is a list of T cell receptor beta chains from one sample in a study of blood T cell repertoires in COVID-19. Profiling relied on immunoSEQ multiplex PCR, and the TCRdb table lists in-frame clones only, not all of them. The table has about 53,000 clones, 85% to 90% seen once. Specimen: peripheral blood. The receptors here all came from a man aged 55 to 70 with active COVID-19. Each CDR3 is given with its conserved first and last residue. A D gene is named only where the DNA matches it firmly. Clone size is shown for a subset of rows, as once, few, many or a class of expanded clone.

j_gene | abundance | v_gene | d_gene | CDR3aa | CDR3nt
TRBJ2-1 | . | TRBV28 | TRBD2 | CASSLGLAEHDEQFF | TGTGCCAGCTCCTTAGGACTAGCGGAACATGATGAGCAGTTCTTC
TRBJ2-7 | once | TRBV20-1 | TRBD2 | CSASSGSRSYEQYF | TGCAGTGCTAGTAGCGGGAGTCGCTCCTACGAGCAGTACTTC
TRBJ1-2 | . | TRBV2 | . | CASSEGGGYYGYTF | TGTGCCAGCAGTGAAGGGGGGGGTTACTATGGCTACACCTTC
TRBJ1-5 | . | TRBV10-3 | . | CAISVSEGGNQPQHF | TGTGCCATCAGTGTGAGCGAGGGGGGCAATCAGCCCCAGCATTTT
TRBJ1-5 | . | TRBV28 | . | CASTRSGREYQPQHF | TGTGCCAGCACCCGATCGGGGAGGGAATATCAGCCCCAGCATTTT
TRBJ1-6 | . | TRBV30 | TRBD1 | CAWGQGLPLHF | TGTGCCTGGGGACAGGGGCTACCCCTCCACTTT
TRBJ2-2 | . | TRBV4-1 | TRBD1 | CASSQVRHSRGPNTGELFF | TGCGCCAGCAGCCAAGTTCGCCACAGCAGGGGGCCTAACACCGGGGAGCTGTTTTTT
TRBJ2-7 | . | TRBV3-1/TRBV3-2 | TRBD2 | CASSPAIGLAGTEQYF | TGTGCCAGCAGCCCGGCCATCGGACTAGCGGGAACCGAGCAGTACTTC
TRBJ2-5 | . | TRBV5-1 | TRBD2 | CASSPTVGLAGVETQYF | TGCGCCAGCAGCCCGACAGTAGGACTAGCGGGAGTAGAGACCCAGTACTTC
TRBJ2-7 | . | TRBV28 | TRBD2 | CASSLGLAGAYEQYF | TGTGCCAGCAGTTTAGGTCTAGCGGGAGCATACGAGCAGTACTTC
TRBJ2-1 | . | TRBV7-9 | . | CASTGWLGRGEQFF | TGTGCCAGCACCGGTTGGTTGGGGCGCGGTGAGCAGTTCTTC
TRBJ1-6 | . | TRBV7-2 | TRBD1 | CASSSNPGQGSLHF | TGTGCCAGCAGCTCAAATCCGGGACAGGGGTCCCTCCACTTT
TRBJ2-2 | . | TRBV4-2 | . | CASSQGALSGELFF | TGTGCCAGCAGCCAGGGGGCGCTTAGCGGGGAGCTGTTTTTT
TRBJ2-3 | few | TRBV12-3/TRBV12-4 | TRBD1 | CASSLFTGVTYF | TGTGCCAGCAGTTTATTTACAGGGGTGACGTATTTT
TRBJ2-7 | . | TRBV19 | TRBD2 | CASTPGLALGEQYF | TGTGCCAGTACCCCGGGACTAGCCCTCGGCGAGCAGTACTTC
TRBJ2-7 | . | TRBV7-3 | TRBD1 | CASSLNRGQGYEQYF | TGTGCCAGCAGCTTAAACCGGGGACAGGGGTACGAGCAGTACTTC
TRBJ1-1 | . | TRBV7-8 | . | CASSLGIGTEAFF | TGTGCCAGCAGCTTAGGGATCGGGACTGAAGCTTTCTTT
TRBJ2-3 | . | TRBV4-2 | TRBD2 | CASSPTSGSMTDTQYF | TGTGCCAGCAGCCCCACTAGCGGGAGTATGACAGATACGCAGTATTTT
TRBJ1-5 | . | TRBV5-6 | . | CASSLYGQTASNQPQHF | TGTGCCAGCAGCTTGTATGGACAGACGGCTAGCAATCAGCCCCAGCATTTT
TRBJ2-3 | few | TRBV11-3 | TRBD2 | CASSSGTSGTDTQYF | TGTGCCAGCAGCTCGGGCACTAGCGGCACAGATACGCAGTATTTT
TRBJ2-7 | . | TRBV9 | . | CASSEGVGLSYEQYF | TGTGCCAGCAGCGAGGGAGTAGGGCTCTCCTACGAGCAGTACTTC
TRBJ2-5 | . | TRBV27 | . | CASSLGQGTAQETQYF | TGTGCCAGCAGTTTGGGGCAGGGTACAGCACAAGAGACCCAGTACTTC
TRBJ2-1 | . | TRBV7-8 | . | CASSLESGGLYNEQFF | TGTGCCAGCAGCTTAGAGTCTGGCGGGCTCTACAATGAGCAGTTCTTC
TRBJ2-1 | . | TRBV7-3 | . | CASSRDNYNEQFF | TGTGCCAGCAGCCGAGACAACTACAATGAGCAGTTCTTC
TRBJ2-5 | . | TRBV27 | TRBD1 | CASSLVRGETQYF | TGTGCCAGCAGTTTGGTCAGGGGGGAGACCCAGTACTTC
TRBJ1-1 | . | TRBV5-5 | TRBD1 | CASSLQGADTEAFF | TGTGCCAGCAGCTTACAGGGGGCGGACACTGAAGCTTTCTTT
TRBJ1-2 | . | TRBV10-3 | TRBD1 | CAISDGTGGTSNYGYTF | TGTGCCATCAGTGACGGGACAGGGGGAACATCTAACTATGGCTACACCTTC
TRBJ2-7 | . | TRBV9 | TRBD2 | CASSVSGLADEQYF | TGTGCCAGCAGCGTATCGGGACTAGCGGACGAGCAGTACTTC
TRBJ1-2 | . | TRBV5-1 | . | CASSLAFGGYGYTF | TGCGCCAGCAGCTTGGCCTTCGGTGGCTATGGCTACACCTTC
TRBJ2-1 | . | TRBV27 | . | CASSWSGGSSYNEQFF | TGTGCCAGCAGCTGGTCCGGGGGTAGCTCCTACAATGAGCAGTTCTTC
TRBJ2-5 | . | TRBV6-5 | . | CARRFRENQETQYF | TGTGCCAGGAGGTTTCGGGAGAACCAAGAGACCCAGTACTTC
TRBJ2-1 | . | TRBV9 | TRBD1 | CASSTRQGPYNEQFF | TGTGCCAGCAGCACCCGACAGGGACCCTACAATGAGCAGTTCTTC
TRBJ2-2 | . | TRBV14 | . | CASSQAEGAGELFF | TGTGCCAGCAGCCAAGCCGAAGGAGCCGGGGAGCTGTTTTTT
TRBJ2-7 | . | TRBV5-1 | . | CASSLGRGGGSYEQYF | TGCGCCAGCAGCTTGGGTCGAGGAGGAGGTTCCTACGAGCAGTACTTC
TRBJ2-7 | . | TRBV29-1 | . | CSVSRGDEQYF | TGCAGCGTTTCTCGCGGGGACGAGCAGTACTTC
TRBJ2-7 | . | TRBV3-1/TRBV3-2 | TRBD2 | CASSLGLAVPYEQYF | TGTGCCAGCAGCCTCGGACTAGCGGTCCCCTACGAGCAGTACTTC
TRBJ2-2 | few | TRBV11-2 | TRBD2 | CASSKGLAGGELFF | TGTGCCAGCAGCAAGGGACTAGCCGGCGGGGAGCTGTTTTTT
TRBJ1-4 | . | TRBV6-1 | TRBD1 | CASSEAGQRVNEKLFF | TGTGCCAGCAGTGAAGCGGGACAGAGAGTCAATGAAAAACTGTTTTTT
TRBJ2-2 | . | TRBV7-8 | . | CASSLDKGRTGELFF | TGTGCCAGCAGCTTAGATAAGGGGAGGACCGGGGAGCTGTTTTTT
TRBJ2-1 | . | TRBV9 | TRBD2 | CASSVVSAGGNNEQFF | TGTGCCAGCAGCGTAGTTTCAGCGGGAGGGAACAATGAGCAGTTCTTC